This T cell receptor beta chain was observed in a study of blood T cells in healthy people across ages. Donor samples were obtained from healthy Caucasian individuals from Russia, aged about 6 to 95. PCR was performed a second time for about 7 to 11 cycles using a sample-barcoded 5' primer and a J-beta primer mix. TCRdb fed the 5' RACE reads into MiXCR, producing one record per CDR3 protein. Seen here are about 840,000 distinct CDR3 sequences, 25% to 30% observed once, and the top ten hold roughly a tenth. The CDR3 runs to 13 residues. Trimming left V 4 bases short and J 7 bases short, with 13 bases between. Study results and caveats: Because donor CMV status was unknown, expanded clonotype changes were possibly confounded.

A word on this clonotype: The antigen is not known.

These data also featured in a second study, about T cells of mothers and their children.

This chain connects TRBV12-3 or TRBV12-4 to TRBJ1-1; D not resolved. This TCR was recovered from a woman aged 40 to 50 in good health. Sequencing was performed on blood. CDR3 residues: CASSSRGYDEAFF. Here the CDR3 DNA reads TGTGCCAGCAGTTCCCGTGGGTACGATGAAGCTTTCTTT.